Below, 16 T cell receptor beta chains from the same sample are listed, as sequenced in a study of radiation and T cells in renal cell carcinoma (dated by TCRdb to 2020 to 2022). According to the study, the label for this sample's time point signals: baseline pretreatment blood. The treatment or condition tag for this specimen amounts to: 15 Gy SBRT to primary tumor, nephrectomy 4 weeks later. The library was made by the immunoSEQ multiplex PCR assay. TCRdb holds this immuneACCESS table with in-frame rearrangements only. Some clones are missing; in checked studies, unresolved V genes explain under half, and the rest has no known cause. Counted in this sample were over 85,000 clones; about 79% of them appeared once. The ten largest clones capture around 6.7% of the sample. The material sequenced was blood, taken from a patient whose treatment included radiotherapy and nephrectomy. These receptors originate from a man aged 60-69 years with renal cell carcinoma.

The J gene is TRBJ1-1, the V gene TRBV18, with a weak D call TRBD1 (5 bases). CDR1 is KGHSH, CDR2 LQKENI, per germline. V lost 3 bases and J 10 bases, leaving 12 bases between the germline ends. The CDR3 covers 12 residues. The DNA for the CDR3 is TGTGCCAGCTCACCGGAAACAGGTCCAGCTTTCTTT. Protein: CASSPETGPAFF.

This clone was seen a single time. This rearrangement joins TRBV9 to TRBJ2-7; D gene unclear. Per germline, CDR1 SGDLS and CDR2 YYNGEE. The CDR3 is made up of 14 amino acids. Trimming took off 0 bases at V and 2 bases at J, with 9 bases between the two ends. In nucleotides, the CDR3 is TGTGCCAGCAGCGTAGGGGGTGCTCCCTACGAGCAGTACTTC. Residues: CASSVGGAPYEQYF.

The rearrangement joins TRBV2 to TRBJ1-1; D remains ambiguous. V lost 3 bases, J lost 1 base, and 9 bases lay in between. Germline CDR1 and CDR2: SNHLY and FYNNEI. The CDR3 extends over 14 amino acids. In DNA, the CDR3 is TGTGCCAGCAGTGACTACAGAACGAACACTGAAGCTTTCTTT. Protein sequence: CASSDYRTNTEAFF.

This clone appeared a single time. V and J are TRBV18 and TRBJ2-1, with no clear D. The V end lost 3 bases, the J end lost 10 bases, and 13 bases lay between the germline ends. Per the germline V gene, CDR1 is KGHSH and CDR2 is LQKENI. The CDR3 totals 13 residues. The DNA of the CDR3 is TGTGCCAGCTCACCTATACCAACGGAGGAGCAGTTCTTC. It yields the protein CASSPIPTEEQFF.

This clone was observed a handful of times. This chain uses TRBV7-9 with TRBJ2-5, with 10 bases aligning to TRBD1. CDR3 length: 16 residues. The germline CDR1 and CDR2 sequences are SEHNR and FQNEAQ (reference sequence). V lost 3 bases, J lost 2 bases, and 6 bases stayed unmatched. The CDR3 region is CASSLGDRGKQETQYF. In DNA, the CDR3 is TGTGCCAGCAGCTTGGGGGACAGGGGAAAACAAGAGACCCAGTACTTC. The complete variable domain, with remaining parts taken from reference TRBV7-9 and TRBJ2-5, reads DTGVSQNPRHKITKRGQNVTFRCDPISEHNRLYWYRQTLGQGPEFLTYFQNEAQLEKSRLLSDRFSAERPKGSFSTLEIQRTEQGDSAMYLCASSLGDRGKQETQYFGPGTRLLVL.

The chain links TRBV4-1 to TRBJ1-5, with TRBD1 as a possible D gene (6 bases). Germline V gene sequence: CDR1 MGHRA, CDR2 YSYEKL. This CDR3 has 15 residues. With 4 bases removed from V and 3 bases from J, the gap between germline ends came to 13 bases. The CDR3 sequence: CASSRLQGLNQPQHF. CDR3 bases: TGCGCCAGCAGCCGCCTACAGGGACTCAATCAGCCCCAGCATTTT.

The chain joins TRBV27 to TRBJ2-7; D may be TRBD2 (5 bases). The germline V gene encodes CDR1 MNHEY and CDR2 SMNVEV (reference sequence). The CDR3 has 15 amino acids. V was clipped by 5 bases and J by 0 bases, with 14 bases between them. The CDR3 is CASSGIALPSYEQYF. The DNA for the CDR3 is TGTGCCAGCAGTGGAATAGCGCTGCCCTCCTACGAGCAGTACTTC.

The chain joins TRBV9 to TRBJ1-3; TRBD1 aligns across 9 bases. V was pared by 3 bases and J by 0 bases, with 1 base of the junction left unmatched. The CDR3 is made up of 15 amino acids. The germline CDR1 and CDR2 sequences are SGDLS and YYNGEE. This CDR3 reads CASSGTGVSGNTIYF. The CDR3 DNA reads as TGTGCCAGCAGCGGGACAGGGGTCTCTGGAAACACCATATATTTT.

This clone was seen a handful of times. The chain has TRBV7-2 and TRBJ2-7, with TRBD2 matching over 8 bases. V lost 4 bases to trimming and J lost 7 bases; unmatched junction nucleotides: 9. This CDR3 contains 14 residues. Germline V gene sequence: CDR1 SGHTA, CDR2 FQGNSA. The CDR3 coding sequence is TGTGCCAGCAGCTCCGACTTACGGGAGGGTGAGCAGTACTTC. It codes for CASSSDLREGEQYF.

This clone came up a few times. V usage is TRBV2 and J usage is TRBJ2-5, with TRBD1 identical over 7 bases. V shed 5 bases, J shed 5 bases, and the junction held 20 bases outside the gene matches. In germline, CDR1 is SNHLY, CDR2 FYNNEI. This CDR3 contains 18 residues. CDR3 sequence reads: CASSRPADRARPGETQYF. The CDR3 bases are TGTGCCAGCAGTAGACCAGCTGACAGGGCAAGACCCGGGGAGACCCAGTACTTC.

The genes are TRBV2 and TRBJ1-4, with a tentative D call TRBD1 (6 bases). Deletions cut 7 bases from V and 0 bases from J, with 30 bases between. The germline CDR1 and CDR2 sequences are SNHLY and FYNNEI. This CDR3 region has 21 residues. CDR3 DNA: TGTGCCAGCAAAACCCCCCGCAAAAAAGCGACAGGACTTTCAACTAATGAAAAACTGTTTTTT. Translation: CASKTPRKKATGLSTNEKLFF. Complete variable domain (other parts from reference TRBV2 and TRBJ1-4): EPEVTQTPSHQVTQMGQEVILRCVPISNHLYFYWYRQILGQKVEFLVSFYNNEISEKSEIFDDQFSVERPDGSNFTLKIRSTKLEDSAMYFCASKTPRKKATGLSTNEKLFFGSGTQLSVL.

The chain uses TRBV11-2 and TRBJ2-1, with 9 bases identical to TRBD2. This CDR3 has 15 residues. V lost 3 bases to trimming and J lost 5 bases; unmatched junction nucleotides: 5. Germline lookup yields CDR1 SGHAT and CDR2 FQNNGV. CDR3 in DNA: TGTGCCAGCAGCTTTAGCGGGAGCCTCGACAATGAGCAGTTCTTC. Its translation: CASSFSGSLDNEQFF.

This clone showed up just once. This chain connects TRBV27 to TRBJ2-6; D uncertain. This CDR3 is built from 14 residues. Germline V gene sequence: CDR1 MNHEY, CDR2 SMNVEV (reference sequence). V lost 6 bases, J lost 2 bases, and 8 bases lay in between. The CDR3 spells CASSPLTGANVLTF. The CDR3 nucleotides are TGTGCCAGCAGCCCCCTGACTGGGGCCAACGTCCTGACTTTC.

The chain couples TRBV7-6 to TRBJ1-5, with D tentatively TRBD1 (6 bases). The CDR3 consists of 18 residues. V was clipped by 0 bases and J by 3 bases, with 18 bases between them. Germline assignment: CDR1 SGHVS and CDR2 FNYEAQ. As DNA, the CDR3 is TGTGCCAGCAGCTTAGCTCTCGGCCAGGGGCCCCTCAATCAGCCCCAGCATTTT. Translated: CASSLALGQGPLNQPQHF.

The chain uses TRBV13 and TRBJ2-3, with 8 bases aligning to TRBD2. The V and J ends lost 3 bases and 5 bases, in that order; junction bases with no gene match: 10. The CDR3 contains 16 residues. Germline CDR1 PRHDT, CDR2 FYEKMQ (reference sequence). The CDR3 DNA reads TGTGCCAGCAGCTTCCGGGCTAGCGGGTCCTTAGATACGCAGTATTTT. This encodes CASSFRASGSLDTQYF.

This clone ranks as medium-sized. The rearrangement joins TRBV7-9 to TRBJ1-1, with D possibly being TRBD1 (5 bases). This CDR3 is 15 amino acids long. V shed 0 bases and J shed 7 bases, with 15 bases lying between them. CDR1 is SEHNR and CDR2 is FQNEAQ in the germline V gene (reference sequence). Here the CDR3 DNA reads TGTGCCAGCAGCTTAGCGGGGGGACGCGTGAATGAAGCTTTCTTT. As protein: CASSLAGGRVNEAFF.